A selection of T cell receptor beta chains follows, all from one sample in a study of T cell changes during pregnancy in multiple sclerosis. Produced via immunoSEQ multiplex PCR; TCRdb's table is partial and in-frame only. Here the sample spans over 55,000 clones, 90% to 95% being singletons. The source was peripheral blood, collected after pregnancy. These receptors all stem from a female donor with multiple sclerosis, enrolled in a pregnancy study. Both conserved end residues are part of each CDR3. The D gene is left open where the match is weak. Size tells how often a clone was seen (once, few, many) or the class of an expanded clone, and some rows leave it out.

clone_size | d_call | j_call | v_call | cdr3_nt | cdr3_aa
NA | NA | TRBJ2-7 | TRBV18 | TGTGCCAGCTCAAGTAGGGGGGGCGCCGGGCGGCTGCAGTACTTC | CASSSRGGAGRLQYF
NA | NA | TRBJ1-2 | TRBV5-4 | TGTGCCAGCGTGTGGACAGAGGGTAACTATGGCTACACCTTC | CASVWTEGNYGYTF
once | TRBD1 | TRBJ2-6 | TRBV7-9 | TGTGCCAGCAGCAGGACAGGGGGGAAAAGCTCTGGGGCCAACGTCCTGACTTTC | CASSRTGGKSSGANVLTF
NA | TRBD1 | TRBJ2-5 | TRBV29-1 | TGCAGCGTGGACCCGAATTGGGACAGAAAAGAGACCCAGTACTTC | CSVDPNWDRKETQYF
NA | NA | TRBJ2-7 | TRBV19 | TGTGCCAGCAGGGGTGGGCTAAGCTCCTACGAGCAGTACTTC | CASRGGLSSYEQYF
NA | NA | TRBJ2-7 | TRBV7-2 | TGTGCCAGCAGCTTTGACAGGCGGTCGGGCGAGCAGTACTTC | CASSFDRRSGEQYF
NA | TRBD2 | TRBJ2-7 | TRBV7-9 | TGTGCCAGCAGCCACACCTCTAGCGGGAGGGAATCCTACGAGCAGTACTTC | CASSHTSSGRESYEQYF
NA | NA | TRBJ2-1 | TRBV27 | TGTGCCAGCAGACCCGGGTTGGGTAGCAGCTACAATGAGCAGTTCTTC | CASRPGLGSSYNEQFF
NA | TRBD2 | TRBJ2-7 | TRBV5-1 | TGCGCCAGCAGCCTACTAGCGGGCGAGCAGTACTTC | CASSLLAGEQYF
NA | NA | TRBJ2-2 | TRBV7-9 | TGTGCCAGCAACAAATTGACAGTGAACACCGGGGAGCTGTTTTTT | CASNKLTVNTGELFF
NA | NA | TRBJ2-1 | TRBV27 | TGTGCCAGCAGTTCGGGGCTGGAGGGTTCCTACAATGAGCAGTTCTTC | CASSSGLEGSYNEQFF
NA | TRBD2 | TRBJ2-6 | TRBV7-2 | TGTGCCAGCAGCTCGCTGGGTAGCGGGACTGGGGCCAACGTCCTGACTTTC | CASSSLGSGTGANVLTF
NA | NA | TRBJ2-1 | TRBV7-2 | TGTGCCAGCAGCTCAAACGGACATTACAATGAGCAGTTCTTC | CASSSNGHYNEQFF
NA | TRBD1 | TRBJ1-2 | TRBV27 | TGTGCCAGCAGTCCCGGAGAGGGGGCGAGCGGCTACACCTTC | CASSPGEGASGYTF
NA | TRBD2 | TRBJ2-3 | TRBV19 | TGTGCCAGTAGTATCGTACTAGCGGGAGCTTCAGATACGCAGTATTTT | CASSIVLAGASDTQYF
NA | TRBD1 | TRBJ2-1 | TRBV7-9 | TGTGCCAGCAGCGACCGGGACAGGATCTATGAGCAGTTCTTC | CASSDRDRIYEQFF
NA | NA | TRBJ2-1 | TRBV5-1 | TGCGCCAGCAGCTTGGTGCTAAGAAACAATGAGCAGTTCTTC | CASSLVLRNNEQFF
NA | NA | TRBJ2-7 | TRBV28 | TGTGCCAGCAGTTTGGTGGCTCCTTACGAGCAGTACTTC | CASSLVAPYEQYF
NA | NA | TRBJ2-3 | TRBV6-1 | TGTGCCAGCAGTGAATTGGGAGTTGGGGATACGCAGTATTTT | CASSELGVGDTQYF
NA | NA | TRBJ2-5 | TRBV7-9 | TGTGCCAGCAGCCCTCGGGGCGGGAAAGAGACCCAGTACTTC | CASSPRGGKETQYF
NA | NA | TRBJ1-5 | TRBV6-5 | TGTGCCAGCAGTTACTCCACAGATCAGCCCCAGCATTTT | CASSYSTDQPQHF
NA | NA | TRBJ1-2 | TRBV21-1 | TGTGCCAGCAGCAAAGATTGTGGCAGATACTATGGCTACACCTTC | CASSKDCGRYYGYTF
NA | NA | TRBJ1-1 | TRBV27 | TGTGCCAGCGGGCTAGCGGGGAACACTGAAGCTTTCTTT | CASGLAGNTEAFF
NA | NA | TRBJ2-5 | TRBV19 | TGTGCCAGTAGCCAGGGGATGGGAGAGACCCAGTACTTC | CASSQGMGETQYF
NA | NA | TRBJ1-2 | TRBV7-9 | TGTGCCAGCAGCTTTACGGAGACGGCATATGGCTACACCTTC | CASSFTETAYGYTF